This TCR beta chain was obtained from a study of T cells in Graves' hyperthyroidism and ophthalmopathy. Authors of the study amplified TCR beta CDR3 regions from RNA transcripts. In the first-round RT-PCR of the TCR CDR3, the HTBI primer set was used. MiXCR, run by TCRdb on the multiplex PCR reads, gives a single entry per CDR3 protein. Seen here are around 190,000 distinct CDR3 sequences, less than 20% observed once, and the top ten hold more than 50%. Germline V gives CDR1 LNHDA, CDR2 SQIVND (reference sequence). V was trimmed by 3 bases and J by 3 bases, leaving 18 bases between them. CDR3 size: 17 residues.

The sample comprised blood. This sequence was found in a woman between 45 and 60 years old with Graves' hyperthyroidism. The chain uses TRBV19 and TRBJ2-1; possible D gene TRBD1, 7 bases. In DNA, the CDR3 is TGTGCCAGTAGTATGAGGAGGGCAGGGGGATTCTACAATGAGCAGTTCTTC. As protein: CASSMRRAGGFYNEQFF.